This TCR beta chain emerged from a study of control samples from healthy donors and cancer patients. Profiled with immunoSEQ multiplex PCR; TCRdb holds only in-frame clones, not every one. Of about 200,000 clones listed, roughly nine tenths were seen once; the top ten hold 1.5% to 2%. The trim removed 5 bases at V and 5 bases at J, leaving 7 bases unmatched. This CDR3 is built from 14 residues. The germline V gene encodes CDR1 PRHDT and CDR2 FYEKMQ (reference sequence). The origin of this receptor is a man younger than 45 in good health. The rearrangement uses TRBV13 and TRBJ2-7; 9 bases fit TRBD1. The sequenced sample was blood. CDR3 region: CASSQGTGSNEQYF. Here the CDR3 DNA reads TGTGCCAGCAGCCAAGGGACAGGGAGCAACGAGCAGTACTTC. Drawing the rest from reference TRBV13 and TRBJ2-7, the complete variable domain is AAGVIQSPRHLIKEKRETATLKCYPIPRHDTVYWYQQGPGQDPQFLISFYEKMQSDKGSIPDRFSAQQFSDYHSELNMSSLELGDSALYFCASSQGTGSNEQYFGPGTRLTVT.